This T cell receptor beta chain appears in the sequencing data of a study of identical twins. Points from the study as a whole: Excess sharing between twins was weaker in beta out-of-frame sequences.

Germline V gene lookup returns CDR1 DFQATT and CDR2 SNEGSKA (reference sequence). This CDR3 contains 15 residues. After removal of 0 bases from V and 4 bases from J, the junction contained 6 bases not matched to a gene. The cDNA had a unique molecular identifier and a template-switch universal primer site. A single record per CDR3 protein comes from TCRdb applying MiXCR to the 5' RACE reads. The sample lists 470,000 or so distinct CDR3 sequences, approximately 24% seen once, with about 2.7% in the top ten. All donors comprised healthy Caucasians. About this clonotype: Its antigen remains unknown.

These records were also assigned to another study, of T cells expressing NK-cell markers.

The sequence derives from a woman younger than 30 in good health. The sequenced sample consisted of CD4+ T cells sorted from blood. The chain joins TRBV20-1 to TRBJ2-1; TRBD2 matches at 7 bases. The CDR3 protein is CSARDPGTIYNEQFF. The DNA for the CDR3 is TGCAGTGCTAGAGATCCCGGGACTATATACAATGAGCAGTTCTTC.